A selection of T cell receptor beta chains follows, all from one sample in a study of CD8 T cells in Susac syndrome. One entry per CDR3 protein results from TCRdb running MiXCR on the immunoSEQ multiplex PCR reads. The table has approximately 50,000 distinct CDR3 sequences, approximately 95% seen once; the top ten hold less than 0.8%. Sample: CD8+ T cells from PBMCs. These receptors were taken from a human donor with Susac syndrome. Both conserved end residues are part of each CDR3. Fields, in order: V gene, J gene, D gene, clone size, CDR3 DNA, CDR3 protein. The D gene is left open where the match is weak. Only some rows state a clone size, as once, few, many or a class for expanded clones.

TRBV7-2	TRBJ1-1	NA	NA	TGTGCCAGCAGCACATCACGGGACACTGAAGCTTTCTTT	CASSTSRDTEAFF
TRBV4-2	TRBJ1-5	NA	NA	TGTGCCAGCAGCCAAGTAGCTGGGGAGTATAGCAATCAGCCCCAGCATTTT	CASSQVAGEYSNQPQHF
TRBV13	TRBJ2-3	TRBD2	NA	TGTGCCAGCAAGGGCTGGCTAGCGGGGCCCGGGAGCACAGATACGCAGTATTTT	CASKGWLAGPGSTDTQYF
TRBV4-3	TRBJ2-2	NA	NA	TGCGCCAGCAGCCACGGACGCCAGAACACCGGGGAGCTGTTTTTT	CASSHGRQNTGELFF
TRBV5-6	TRBJ2-5	TRBD2	NA	TGTGCCAGCAGCGGAAGACTAGCGGGGGGGCGAGAGACCCAGTACTTC	CASSGRLAGGRETQYF
TRBV27	TRBJ2-7	NA	NA	TGTGCCAGCAGTTATACCCGGGGCAGTTCCTACGAGCAGTACTTC	CASSYTRGSSYEQYF
TRBV13	TRBJ2-7	NA	NA	TGTGCCAGCAGCCACGGTGTAACTCGGGACTACGAGCAGTACTTC	CASSHGVTRDYEQYF
TRBV4-1	TRBJ1-1	NA	NA	TGCGCCAGCAGCCAAGTTCCGGGGCCGAAAGGGGTCTTT	CASSQVPGPKGVF
TRBV7-3	TRBJ1-1	NA	NA	TGTGCCAGCAGCCAAGGACGGCTGAACACTGAAGCTTTCTTT	CASSQGRLNTEAFF
TRBV12-3/TRBV12-4	TRBJ2-5	NA	NA	TGTGCCAGCAGTTTTAGTCCGCGGATGGGTATACGCCAGTACTTC	CASSFSPRMGIRQYF
TRBV10-2	TRBJ2-5	NA	NA	TGCGCCAGCAGTGCGACCCATGTCTGGGAGACCCAGTACTTC	CASSATHVWETQYF
TRBV28	TRBJ1-6	TRBD1	NA	TGTGCCAGCAGTCGGGACAGGGGGGGCCCTCATTCACCCCTCCACTTT	CASSRDRGGPHSPLHF
TRBV3-1	TRBJ2-5	NA	NA	TGTGCCAGCAGCCAAGGGGCAGGGGGGACCGGAGAGACCCAGTACTTC	CASSQGAGGTGETQYF
TRBV20-1	TRBJ2-5	TRBD1	NA	TGCAGTGCGGGACAGGGGGCAGGGGAGACCCAGTACTTC	CSAGQGAGETQYF
TRBV30	TRBJ2-3	TRBD2	once	TGTGCCTGGAGTTTAGGACTAGCCACAGATACGCAGTATTTT	CAWSLGLATDTQYF
TRBV5-6	TRBJ2-7	TRBD2	NA	TGTGCCAGCAGCTTGGGTGAGCGGGGGTACGGCGAGCAGTACTTC	CASSLGERGYGEQYF
TRBV7-9	TRBJ2-7	NA	NA	TGTGCCAGCAGCTTGGAAGCGGCCTACTACGAGCAGTACTTC	CASSLEAAYYEQYF
TRBV5-6	TRBJ1-2	TRBD1	NA	TGTGCCAGCAGCTTGGGACAGGGCGTCTATGGCTACACCTTC	CASSLGQGVYGYTF
TRBV4-3	TRBJ1-5	NA	NA	TGCGCCAGCAGCCAAGAATTGGAACAGGGTAATCAGCCCCAGCATTTT	CASSQELEQGNQPQHF
TRBV18	TRBJ1-6	NA	NA	TGTGCCAGCTCGACGGGCCCACGGAATAATTCACCCCTCCACTTT	CASSTGPRNNSPLHF
TRBV6-5	TRBJ1-4	TRBD1	NA	TGTGCCAGCAGTTACGGGACAGGGTCAAATGAAAAACTGTTTTTT	CASSYGTGSNEKLFF
TRBV7-8	TRBJ2-3	TRBD2	once	TGTGCCAGCAGCTTCCGCGGGGGGGCGAGCACAGATACGCAGTATTTT	CASSFRGGASTDTQYF
TRBV5-6	TRBJ1-6	TRBD1	NA	TGTGCCAGCAGCGTGGGGACAGGGGACTCACCCCTCCACTTT	CASSVGTGDSPLHF
TRBV7-7	TRBJ2-3	TRBD2	NA	TGTGCTAGCAGCTTAGTTCCTAGCGGGCGCACGGGTACGCAGTATTTT	CASSLVPSGRTGTQYF
TRBV7-6	TRBJ2-5	NA	NA	TGTGCCAGCAGCTTTCCTGGGGTCCAAGAGACCCAGTACTTC	CASSFPGVQETQYF
TRBV5-6	TRBJ2-2	NA	NA	TGTGCCAGCAGCCCACCGTACACCGGGGAGCTGTTTTTT	CASSPPYTGELFF
TRBV12-3/TRBV12-4	TRBJ1-6	NA	NA	TGTGCCAGCAGTTTAGGGCGGAACAATTCACCCCTCCACTTT	CASSLGRNNSPLHF
TRBV27	TRBJ1-2	TRBD1	NA	TGTGCCAGCGGACAGGGTTGGGGCTACACCTTC	CASGQGWGYTF
TRBV12-3/TRBV12-4	TRBJ2-1	NA	NA	TGTGCCAGCAGTTTTGGGCGGGGCGTTTACAATGAGCAGTTCTTC	CASSFGRGVYNEQFF
TRBV12-3/TRBV12-4	TRBJ1-5	NA	NA	TGTGCCAGCAGTCCCATAAATCAGCCCCAGCATTTT	CASSPINQPQHF
TRBV2	TRBJ1-3	TRBD1	NA	TGTGCCAGCGGTCCGGACCGGGACAGCAGAAACACCATATATTTT	CASGPDRDSRNTIYF
TRBV7-9	TRBJ2-5	NA	NA	TGTGCCAGCAGCCCGAGGGGCGGCGAGACCCAGTACTTC	CASSPRGGETQYF
TRBV4-1	TRBJ1-1	NA	NA	TGCGCCAGCAGCCAAGATATCCCAGGGGCTATGAACACTGAAGCTTTCTTT	CASSQDIPGAMNTEAFF
TRBV5-1	TRBJ2-5	TRBD1	NA	TGCGCCAGCAGGGGACAGAGGGAAGAGACCCAGTACTTC	CASRGQREETQYF
TRBV5-8	TRBJ1-2	TRBD1	NA	TGTGCCACAAAATCTCTGGATGATACAGGGGGCCATGGCTACACCTTC	CATKSLDDTGGHGYTF
TRBV7-9	TRBJ2-5	NA	NA	TGTGCCAGCAGACCGGGACTGCAAGAGACCCAGTACTTC	CASRPGLQETQYF
TRBV9	TRBJ2-5	TRBD2	NA	TGTGCCAGCAGCGCGTGGGGCGGGAGTGAGACCCAGTACTTC	CASSAWGGSETQYF
TRBV9	TRBJ2-6	TRBD1	once	TGTGCCAGCAGGACCGGGACAGCCTACTCTGGGGCCAACGTCCTGACTTTC	CASRTGTAYSGANVLTF